The present TCR beta chain was sequenced within a study of regulatory T cells in long-lasting Graves disease. Findings and limits, study-wide: There were preferences for TRBV28, TRBJ1-2 and TRBJ2-5 in persistent disease.

Time point described: newly diagnosed GD, antithyroid drugs for less than 3 months. From RNA extracted from PBMCs, the TCR library was made. Around 8.2 milliliters of peripheral blood went into EDTA tubes. This CDR3 is built from 18 residues. Germline CDR1 MNHNS, CDR2 SASEGT. V lost 2 bases and J 1 base, leaving 19 bases between the germline ends. This clonotype was detected many times. Its target is not known. In building TCR beta libraries, iRepertoire HTBI primers were used together with Arm-PCR of CDR3 regions. MiXCR was run by TCRdb on the multiplex PCR reads, yielding one entry per CDR3 protein. The sample contains about 360,000 distinct CDR3 sequences, 15% to 20% of which appear only once. This sample also appeared in a second study, on T cells in Graves' hyperthyroidism and ophthalmopathy. That paper notes: On the basis of clinical symptoms, serum thyroxine and TRAb, thyroid ultrasound and orbital computed tomography, diagnoses were made.

The sequencing used peripheral blood mononuclear cells (PBMCs), collected at new diagnosis, from a patient treated with antithyroid drugs. The clonotype was recovered from a woman aged 18-35 years with Graves disease. The V gene is TRBV6-1, the J gene TRBJ2-3; unclear D gene. CDR3 bases: TGTGCCAGCAGTGAAATTTTGGTGGGTCTAGACCGCACAGATACGCAGTATTTT. This encodes CASSEILVGLDRTDTQYF.